One and the same sample provided the 4 T cell receptor beta chains below, sequenced in a study of T cell changes during pregnancy in multiple sclerosis. Sequencing used immunoSEQ multiplex PCR; TCRdb keeps in-frame clones, though not all of them. The table records 45,000 to 75,000 clones, over 90% of them present only once. The sample here was peripheral blood, taken in the first trimester of pregnancy. The source of these receptors is a female donor with multiple sclerosis, enrolled in a pregnancy study.

The V gene is TRBV28, the J gene TRBJ2-4; a possible D gene is TRBD2 (5 bases). CDR3 length equals 14 residues. Germline loops: CDR1 MDHEN, CDR2 SYDVKM. Deletions cut 2 bases from V and 9 bases from J, with 14 bases between. The CDR3 reads CASSLGGERGIQYF. The DNA for the CDR3 is TGTGCCAGCAGTTTAGGTGGGGAGAGAGGCATTCAGTACTTC.

In this sample, this clone turned up once. The chain couples TRBV2 to TRBJ2-3; no definite D call. CDR3 length: 14 amino acids. CDR1 and CDR2 from the germline V gene are SNHLY and FYNNEI. Trimming stripped 4 bases from V and 3 bases from J, with 11 bases between. The CDR3 DNA reads as TGTGCCAGCAGTGGTCTAGTGAAAACAGATACGCAGTATTTT. Its translation: CASSGLVKTDTQYF.

The rearrangement uses TRBV29-1 and TRBJ2-7; TRBD1 aligns across 11 bases. This CDR3 contains 14 residues. Germline CDR1 SQVTM, CDR2 ANQGSEA. V gave up 6 bases and J gave up 0 bases; unmatched junction bases: 4. CDR3 in DNA: TGCAGCGTCGGGACAGGGGGGAGCTCCTACGAGCAGTACTTC. Amino acids: CSVGTGGSSYEQYF.

CDR3 sequence (DNA): TGTGCCAGTAGTACCCAGGGGGCCATTGAAGCTTTCTTT. Protein product: CASSTQGAIEAFF. This chain uses TRBV19 with TRBJ1-1; 8 nucleotides align to TRBD1. Looked up from germline, CDR1 is LNHDA and CDR2 is SQIVND (reference sequence). The V segment lost 4 bases and the J segment 7 bases; nucleotides outside the gene matches: 5. The CDR3 covers 13 residues.